The rows below give T cell receptor beta chains drawn from one sample of a study of cytomegalovirus exposure and HLA in healthy donors. Method: immunoSEQ multiplex PCR; TCRdb's copy keeps in-frame clones and lacks some. The repertoire holds about 160,000 clones, with roughly 70% as singletons. The sample was PBMCs. The receptors stem from a woman aged 25 to 39 in good health and CMV-seronegative. Both conserved end residues are part of each CDR3. Fields, in order: clone size, J gene, V gene, D gene, CDR3 DNA, CDR3 protein. The D gene is left open where the match is weak. Not all rows give a size; the values are once, few, many and, for expanded clones, a class.

few | TRBJ2-5 | TRBV7-6 | TRBD1 | TGTGCCAGCAGCTTAGAAGGGACAGTTTCTGTTGAGACCCAGTACTTC | CASSLEGTVSVETQYF
NA | TRBJ2-7 | TRBV27 | NA | TGTGCCAGCAGTTTGGGCACCACCTACGAGCAGTACTTC | CASSLGTTYEQYF
few | TRBJ2-5 | TRBV5-4 | TRBD1 | TGTGCCAGCAGCAAGGACAGGGGATTCCAAGAGACCCAGTACTTC | CASSKDRGFQETQYF
NA | TRBJ1-5 | TRBV15 | NA | TGTGCCACCAGCAGGTCTCTCAGCGGGGGTCAGCCCCAGCATTTT | CATSRSLSGGQPQHF
once | TRBJ1-3 | TRBV4-2 | NA | TGTGCCAGCAGCCAAGAATACGGGGACTCTGGAAACACCATATATTTT | CASSQEYGDSGNTIYF
NA | TRBJ2-1 | TRBV28 | TRBD2 | TGTGCCAGCAGTCCGCTAGCGGGGGGGCTTGAGCAGTTCTTC | CASSPLAGGLEQFF
NA | TRBJ2-7 | TRBV4-1 | TRBD1 | TGCGCCAGCAGCCAACTACTCGGACAGGACTACGAGCAGTACTTC | CASSQLLGQDYEQYF
many | TRBJ2-5 | TRBV7-2 | NA | TGTGCCAGCAGCTTTGGAGGGCAAGAGACCCAGTACTTC | CASSFGGQETQYF
NA | TRBJ2-7 | TRBV2 | NA | TGTGCCAGCAGTCACTCCTACGAGCAGTACTTC | CASSHSYEQYF
NA | TRBJ2-1 | TRBV9 | TRBD2 | TGTGCCAGCAGCTCAGCCGGGACTAGCGGGGGGGCGGGCGGGTGGAATGAGCAGTTCTTC | CASSSAGTSGGAGGWNEQFF
few | TRBJ2-1 | TRBV11-3 | NA | TGTGCCAGCAGCTCCCGGACGGGAACAGACAATGAGCAGTTCTTC | CASSSRTGTDNEQFF
NA | TRBJ2-2 | TRBV14 | NA | TGTGCCAGCAGCCAAGATGTTCGGCAGGGCTCCACCGGGGAGCTGTTTTTT | CASSQDVRQGSTGELFF
few | TRBJ2-7 | TRBV7-2 | NA | TGTGCCAGCAGCACTCGACAGAACTACGAGCAGTACTTC | CASSTRQNYEQYF
NA | TRBJ2-5 | TRBV7-2 | TRBD1 | TGTGCCAGCAGCTGGGGACAGGCCGGCGAGACCCAGTACTTC | CASSWGQAGETQYF
few | TRBJ2-7 | TRBV7-8 | TRBD2 | TGTGCCAGCAGCCGATTGCGGGAGGGAGATTACGAGCAGTACTTC | CASSRLREGDYEQYF
few | TRBJ2-5 | TRBV6-5 | TRBD1 | TGTGCCAGCAGTAACCGGGACAGACAAGAGACCCAGTACTTC | CASSNRDRQETQYF
once | TRBJ1-1 | TRBV18 | TRBD1 | TGTGCCAGCTCACCGACGGACAGGGAGAACACTGAAGCTTTCTTT | CASSPTDRENTEAFF
NA | TRBJ1-6 | TRBV6-5 | NA | TGTGCCAGCAAGGGGTTAGATAATTCACCCCTCCACTTT | CASKGLDNSPLHF
NA | TRBJ2-3 | TRBV11-3 | TRBD2 | TGTGCCAGCAGCTTATCGACTAGCCCAGATACGCAGTATTTT | CASSLSTSPDTQYF
NA | TRBJ2-2 | TRBV19 | TRBD2 | TGTGCCAGTAGTATAGTTAGCGGGGGGCCCACCGGGGAGCTGTTTTTT | CASSIVSGGPTGELFF
NA | TRBJ1-2 | TRBV5-6 | NA | TGTGCCAGCAGCCTCCTGACAGGAGTTGGCTACACCTTC | CASSLLTGVGYTF
NA | TRBJ1-5 | TRBV15 | TRBD1 | TGTGCCACCAGCAGGGAGATGCCCGGGACAGACATTTATGGGAATCAGCCCCAGCATTTT | CATSREMPGTDIYGNQPQHF
NA | TRBJ1-6 | TRBV6-1 | NA | TGTGCCAGCAGTGGTCAGGTGGTGAGATCACCCCTCCACTTT | CASSGQVVRSPLHF
NA | TRBJ1-1 | TRBV7-9 | NA | TGTGCCAGCAGCTTAGTGTACGGGCAGGGAATAGCTGAAGCTTTCTTT | CASSLVYGQGIAEAFF
once | TRBJ2-3 | TRBV5-4 | TRBD2 | TGTGCCAGCAGCCCTGGACTAGCGGGAGCTGATACGCAGTATTTT | CASSPGLAGADTQYF
NA | TRBJ2-7 | TRBV19 | TRBD2 | TGTGCCAGTAGCGGGACTAGCGGATCCTACGAGCAGTACTTC | CASSGTSGSYEQYF
NA | TRBJ1-4 | TRBV18 | NA | TGTGCCAGCTCACCAGGAGTTGTTGAAAAACTGTTTTTT | CASSPGVVEKLFF
few | TRBJ1-1 | TRBV6-5 | NA | TGTGCCAGCAGTTTGACAGTAAACACTGAAGCTTTCTTT | CASSLTVNTEAFF
NA | TRBJ2-5 | TRBV20-1 | TRBD2 | TGCAGTGCTAGTAGCGGGGAGACCCAGTACTTC | CSASSGETQYF
NA | TRBJ2-7 | TRBV30 | NA | TGTGCCTGGAGTTCCGGGTCCGGGGCCTACGAGCAGTACTTC | CAWSSGSGAYEQYF
NA | TRBJ2-5 | TRBV5-4 | TRBD2 | TGTGCCAGCAGCTGGCCGGGAGGAGAAGAGACCCAGTACTTC | CASSWPGGEETQYF
few | TRBJ1-1 | TRBV7-9 | NA | TGTGCCAGCAGTTCTCGGGTGAGCACTGAAGCTTTCTTT | CASSSRVSTEAFF
NA | TRBJ2-7 | TRBV28 | TRBD1 | TGTGCCAGCAGTTTAGACAGGGACAGAAACGAGCAGTACTTC | CASSLDRDRNEQYF
NA | TRBJ1-6 | TRBV19 | TRBD1 | TGTGCCAGTAGTATATTTTCCGTGGACAGGGGAGCACCCCTCCACTTT | CASSIFSVDRGAPLHF
NA | TRBJ2-7 | TRBV27 | TRBD1 | TGTGCCAGCAGTTTGACAGGGGGCTACGAGCAGTACTTC | CASSLTGGYEQYF
NA | TRBJ1-1 | TRBV28 | NA | TGTGCCAGCATGCCTATGCAGGACACTGAAGCTTTCTTT | CASMPMQDTEAFF
few | TRBJ1-5 | TRBV7-2 | TRBD1 | TGTGCCAGCAGCTCCCCAGGGGGGCCCCAGCATTTT | CASSSPGGPQHF
NA | TRBJ2-5 | TRBV25-1 | NA | TGTGCCAGCAGTGACCAACAGCAAGAGACCCAGTACTTC | CASSDQQQETQYF
once | TRBJ2-6 | TRBV14 | NA | TGTGCCAGCAGCCAAGATCTCTCTGGGGCCAACGTCCTGACTTTC | CASSQDLSGANVLTF
NA | TRBJ2-7 | TRBV5-1 | TRBD2 | TGCGCCAGCACACTAGCGGGAGGAGTCGGATACGAGCAGTACTTC | CASTLAGGVGYEQYF
NA | TRBJ2-1 | TRBV10-3 | NA | TGTGCCATCAGTGGGGAGTCCCCCCTTGCATACAATGAGCAGTTCTTC | CAISGESPLAYNEQFF
NA | TRBJ2-3 | TRBV7-9 | TRBD1 | TGTGCCAGCAGCAGACAGGGCCCCACAGATACGCAGTATTTT | CASSRQGPTDTQYF
NA | TRBJ2-1 | TRBV4-1 | TRBD2 | TGCGCCAGCAGCCAACCCAAACTAGCGGCCAATGAGCAGTTCTTC | CASSQPKLAANEQFF
NA | TRBJ2-7 | TRBV4-3 | NA | TGCGCCAGCAGCAACACCCGCGAGCAGTACTTC | CASSNTREQYF
once | TRBJ1-2 | TRBV4-3 | NA | TGCGCCGGCAGCCAAGCGAACACAGGGAACTATGGCTACACCTTC | CAGSQANTGNYGYTF
NA | TRBJ1-4 | TRBV6-1 | TRBD1 | TGTGCCAGCAGTGGAGCGACAGGGGATGAAAAACTGTTTTTT | CASSGATGDEKLFF
NA | TRBJ2-5 | TRBV4-1 | NA | TGCGCCAGCAGCCAAGGAGGGGGTTGGGAGACCCAGTACTTC | CASSQGGGWETQYF
few | TRBJ2-1 | TRBV4-3 | TRBD2 | TGCGCCAGCAGCCAAGCCCCAGCGGGGGAGTACAATGAGCAGTTCTTC | CASSQAPAGEYNEQFF
NA | TRBJ2-3 | TRBV6-4 | TRBD2 | TGTGCCAGCTCCCCAACGCTAGCGGACGGCACAGATACGCAGTATTTT | CASSPTLADGTDTQYF
NA | TRBJ2-1 | TRBV7-8 | NA | TGTGCCAGCGGACTGTCAGGTAGGAATGAGCAGTTCTTC | CASGLSGRNEQFF
NA | TRBJ2-7 | TRBV18 | TRBD1 | TGTGCCAGCTCATCGGACAGGGACGAGCAGTACTTC | CASSSDRDEQYF
NA | TRBJ1-2 | TRBV7-2 | TRBD1 | TGTGCCAGCAGCACTCGGACAGGGGGAGGAGGCTACACCTTC | CASSTRTGGGGYTF
NA | TRBJ2-7 | TRBV15 | NA | TGTGCCACCAGCAGAGATGGGGGGACGCAATCCTACGAGCAGTACTTC | CATSRDGGTQSYEQYF
NA | TRBJ2-1 | TRBV5-6 | TRBD2 | TGTGCCAGCAGCTCCCGACTAGCGGGGTCCTACAATGAGCAGTTCTTC | CASSSRLAGSYNEQFF
NA | TRBJ2-1 | TRBV5-4 | NA | TGTGCCAGCAGCTTGGAATTATGGGGGACACGCTACAATGAGCAGTTCTTC | CASSLELWGTRYNEQFF
NA | TRBJ1-5 | TRBV6-1 | TRBD1 | TGTGCCAGCAGTTGGACAGGGACAAGGCAGCCCCAGCATTTT | CASSWTGTRQPQHF
NA | TRBJ1-4 | TRBV5-1 | TRBD1 | TGCGCCAGCAGCTTGGATGGGACAGCTCCTGAAAAACTGTTTTTT | CASSLDGTAPEKLFF
few | TRBJ1-1 | TRBV6-6 | NA | TGTGCCAGCAGCGCAACAGAGAACACTGAAGCTTTCTTT | CASSATENTEAFF
once | TRBJ2-1 | TRBV19 | NA | TGTGCCAGTGGGAATATACGGGACTTTCTCTCCTACAATGAGCAGTTCTTC | CASGNIRDFLSYNEQFF
NA | TRBJ2-1 | TRBV7-2 | NA | TGTGCCAGCAGCTCACTAGTGGGCAATGAGCAGTTCTTC | CASSSLVGNEQFF